This TCR beta chain was documented in a study of response to subunit inactivated influenza vaccine. Study results and limitations: The authors suggested that every seasonal influenza vaccination recruits few new T cells.

This clonotype was seen more than once but under ten times. The antigen is undetermined. Using its own MiXCR run on the RT-PCR reads, TCRdb lists one record per CDR3 protein. The sample lists some 640,000 distinct CDR3 sequences; over 11% were seen once. The TCR originated in a man aged 45-65 years who received an inactivated influenza vaccine. Sequenced here: PBMCs from blood, sampled 14 days before vaccination.

CDR3 in DNA: TGTGCCAGCAGCCAAGTTGTCCGACAGGGTTACGAGCAGTACTTC. Translating gives CASSQVVRQGYEQYF. The V gene is TRBV4-2, the J gene TRBJ2-7; 7 nucleotides line up with TRBD1. This CDR3 has 15 residues. Germline V gene sequence: CDR1 LGHNA, CDR2 YNFKEQ. Germline trimming cut 1 base from V and 4 bases from J; bases unmatched to any gene: 7.